A single count supports the clone carrying this T cell receptor beta chain. Trimming stripped 10 bases from V and 5 bases from J, with 20 bases between. This CDR3 comprises 14 residues. The V gene's germline CDR1 is KGHDR and CDR2 SFDVKD. The data are from a study of blood T cell repertoires in COVID-19. Study summary: Italy, Spain and the United States were the sources of the convalescent and acute COVID-19 samples.

Assay: immunoSEQ multiplex PCR; the TCRdb copy retains only in-frame clones and omits some. The data show roughly 350,000 clones, approximately 87% seen once. This clonotype originated in a woman in her 50s with COVID-19, enrolled during active disease. The chain recombines TRBV24-1 with TRBJ2-7, with D uncertain. Source material: peripheral blood. DNA for the CDR3: TGTGCCACTTCCACCCCGGGTATCCGCCACGAGCAGTACTTC. As protein: CATSTPGIRHEQYF.